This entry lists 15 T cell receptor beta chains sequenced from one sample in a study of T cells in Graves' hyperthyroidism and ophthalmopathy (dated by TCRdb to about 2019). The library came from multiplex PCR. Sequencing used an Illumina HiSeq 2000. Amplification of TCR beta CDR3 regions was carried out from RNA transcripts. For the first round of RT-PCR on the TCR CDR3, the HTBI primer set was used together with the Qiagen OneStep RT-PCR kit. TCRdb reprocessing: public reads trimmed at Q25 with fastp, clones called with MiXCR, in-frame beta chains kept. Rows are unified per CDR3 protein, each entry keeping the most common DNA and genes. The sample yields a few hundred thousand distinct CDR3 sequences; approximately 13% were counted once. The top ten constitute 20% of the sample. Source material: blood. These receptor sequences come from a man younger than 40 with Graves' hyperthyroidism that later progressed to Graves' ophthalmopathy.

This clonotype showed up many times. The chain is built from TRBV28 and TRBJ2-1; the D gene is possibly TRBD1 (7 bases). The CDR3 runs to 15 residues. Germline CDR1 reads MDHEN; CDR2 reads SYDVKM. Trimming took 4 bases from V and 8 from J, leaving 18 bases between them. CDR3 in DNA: TGTGCCAGCAGTTCCGGTGGAGGGGGCATCGATGAGCAGTTCTTC. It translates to CASSSGGGGIDEQFF.

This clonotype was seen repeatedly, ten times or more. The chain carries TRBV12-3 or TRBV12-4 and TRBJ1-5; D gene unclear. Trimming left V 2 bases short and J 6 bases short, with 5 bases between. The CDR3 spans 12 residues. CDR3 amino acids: CASSLLAQPQHF. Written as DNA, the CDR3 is TGTGCCAGCAGTTTATTGGCTCAGCCCCAGCATTTT.

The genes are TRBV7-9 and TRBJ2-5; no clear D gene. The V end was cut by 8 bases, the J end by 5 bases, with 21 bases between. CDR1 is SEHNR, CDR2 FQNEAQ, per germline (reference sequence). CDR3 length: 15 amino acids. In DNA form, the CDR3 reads TGTGCCAGCCACAGCCCGACACTCACCCAGGAGACCCAGTACTTC. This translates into CASHSPTLTQETQYF.

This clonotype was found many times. CDR3 nucleotides: TGTGCCAGCAGTACGCTGACAGGGGGTAATGAAAAACTGTTTTTT. Its protein product is CASSTLTGGNEKLFF. The J gene is TRBJ1-4, the V gene TRBV6-1; 9 positions agree with TRBD1. Germline V CDR1 and CDR2: MNHNS, SASEGT. The CDR3 is made up of 15 amino acids. The V segment lost 5 bases and the J segment 4 bases; nucleotides outside the gene matches: 5.

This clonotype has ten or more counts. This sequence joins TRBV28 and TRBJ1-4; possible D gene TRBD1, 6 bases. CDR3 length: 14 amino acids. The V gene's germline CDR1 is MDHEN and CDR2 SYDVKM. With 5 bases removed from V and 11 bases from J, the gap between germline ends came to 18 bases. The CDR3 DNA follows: TGTGCCAGCAGTCACGAGCGACAGGAGGGGAAACTGTTTTTT. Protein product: CASSHERQEGKLFF.

CDR3 sequence reads: CASSSWTGAGYEQYF. CDR3 nucleotide sequence: TGTGCCAGCAGCTCCTGGACAGGGGCGGGCTACGAGCAGTACTTC. V is TRBV7-9 and J is TRBJ2-7; 9 nucleotides agree with TRBD1. The CDR3 contains 15 residues. With V trimmed by 4 bases and J by 3 bases, 7 bases remained unmatched. CDR1 and CDR2 (germline): SEHNR, FQNEAQ (reference sequence).

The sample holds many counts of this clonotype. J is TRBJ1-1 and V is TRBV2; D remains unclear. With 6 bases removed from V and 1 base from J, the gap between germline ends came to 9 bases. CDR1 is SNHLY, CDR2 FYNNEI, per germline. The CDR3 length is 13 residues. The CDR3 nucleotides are TGTGCCAGCAGCGGGAGGCAGAACACTGAAGCTTTCTTT. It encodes CASSGRQNTEAFF.

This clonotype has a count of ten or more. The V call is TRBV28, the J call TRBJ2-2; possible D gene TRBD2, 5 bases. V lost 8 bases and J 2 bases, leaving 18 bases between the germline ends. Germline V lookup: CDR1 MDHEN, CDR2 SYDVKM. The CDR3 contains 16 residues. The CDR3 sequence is CASLNRGASNTGELFF. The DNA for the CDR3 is TGTGCCAGCCTTAACCGGGGAGCCTCAAACACCGGGGAGCTGTTTTTT.

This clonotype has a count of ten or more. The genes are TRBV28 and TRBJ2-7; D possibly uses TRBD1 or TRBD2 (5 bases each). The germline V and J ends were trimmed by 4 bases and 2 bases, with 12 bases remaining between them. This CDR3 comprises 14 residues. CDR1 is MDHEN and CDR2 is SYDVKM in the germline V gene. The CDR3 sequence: CASSSPGTTYEQYF. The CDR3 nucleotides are TGTGCCAGCAGTTCGCCCGGGACCACCTACGAGCAGTACTTC.

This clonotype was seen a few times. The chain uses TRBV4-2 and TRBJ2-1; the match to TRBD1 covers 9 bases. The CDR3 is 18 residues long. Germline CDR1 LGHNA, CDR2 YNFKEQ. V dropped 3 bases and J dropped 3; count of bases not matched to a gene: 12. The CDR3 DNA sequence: TGTGCCAGCAGCCAGCAAAAACGGGGACAGGGTGACTACAATGAGCAGTTCTTC. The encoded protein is CASSQQKRGQGDYNEQFF.

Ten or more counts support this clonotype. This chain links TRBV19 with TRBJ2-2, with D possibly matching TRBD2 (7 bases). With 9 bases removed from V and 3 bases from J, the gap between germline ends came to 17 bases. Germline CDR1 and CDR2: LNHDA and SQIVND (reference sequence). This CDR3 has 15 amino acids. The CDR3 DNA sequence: TGTGCCAGCCAACAAGGGGGGGCCGACACCGGGGAGCTGTTTTTT. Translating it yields CASQQGGADTGELFF. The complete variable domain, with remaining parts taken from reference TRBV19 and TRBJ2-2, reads DGGITQSPKYLFRKEGQNVTLSCEQNLNHDAMYWYRQDPGQGLRLIYYSQIVNDFQKGDIAEGYSVSREKKESFPLTVTSAQKNPTAFYLCASQQGGADTGELFFGEGSRLTVL.

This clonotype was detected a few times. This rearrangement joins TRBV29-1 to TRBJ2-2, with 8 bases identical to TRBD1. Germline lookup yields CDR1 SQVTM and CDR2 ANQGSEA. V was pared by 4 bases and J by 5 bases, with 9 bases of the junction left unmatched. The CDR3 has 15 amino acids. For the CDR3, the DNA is TGCAGCGTTGGCCCGACAGGGGCCCTGACCGGGGAGCTGTTTTTT. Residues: CSVGPTGALTGELFF.

CDR3 region: CSARDGRVVNQPQHF. Written as DNA, the CDR3 is TGCAGTGCTAGAGATGGCAGGGTCGTAAATCAGCCCCAGCATTTT. V and J are TRBV20-1 and TRBJ1-5; a weak D match, TRBD1 (5 bases). CDR3 length: 15 amino acids. Trimming stripped 0 bases from V and 4 bases from J, with 13 bases between. Germline values: CDR1 DFQATT, CDR2 SNEGSKA (reference sequence).

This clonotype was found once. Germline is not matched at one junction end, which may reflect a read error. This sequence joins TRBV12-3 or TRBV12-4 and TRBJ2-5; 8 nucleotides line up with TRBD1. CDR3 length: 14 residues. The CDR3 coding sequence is TGTGCCAGCGCTCAACCAGGGGGCCTGGAGACCCAATACTTC. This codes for CASAQPGGLETQYF.

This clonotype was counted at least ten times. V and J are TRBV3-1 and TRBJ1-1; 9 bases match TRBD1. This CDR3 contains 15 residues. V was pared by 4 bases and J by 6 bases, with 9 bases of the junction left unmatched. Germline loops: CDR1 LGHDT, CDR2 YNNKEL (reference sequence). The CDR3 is CASSPFEGQGPEAFF. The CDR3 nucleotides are TGTGCCAGCAGCCCGTTCGAGGGACAGGGACCTGAAGCTTTCTTT.